Sequencing of this T cell receptor beta chain was carried out in a study of OX40 agonist ivuxolimab in advanced cancers. About the full investigation: Ivuxolimab, which targeted the costimulatory receptor OX40 (CD134), was an agonistic, fully human IgG2 monoclonal antibody. Prior anti-PD-1, anti-PD-L1 or anti-CTLA-4 therapy was permitted, and checkpoint inhibitors had been received by about 44% of dose-escalation patients. Partial responses were achieved by three dose-escalation patients, of whom one had hepatocellular carcinoma and two had cutaneous melanoma. Intravenous ivuxolimab was administered to patients every 2 weeks at six dose levels: 0.01, 0.1, 0.3, 1.5, 3 and 10 mg/kg. The paper covers the monotherapy dose-escalation part of the phase I ivuxolimab trial, which included N ≈ 52 patients. A male proportion of around 83% and a mean age of around 60 years, ranging from about 23 to 90, were recorded for the dose-escalation cohort. Of the approximately 50 dose-escalation patients, hepatocellular carcinoma was present in around 20, melanoma in around 15, renal cell carcinoma in 9 and head and neck cancer in 9. Peripheral TCRbeta sequencing was intended to test whether TCR sequence diversity was altered and clonal T-cell expansion was caused by ivuxolimab.

The germline V gene (reference sequence) sets CDR1 to LNHDA and CDR2 to SQIVND. The CDR3 spans 16 residues, from the cysteine through the phenylalanine. The kept DNA is CDR3 alone, 48 bases in frame from the first base. The V end loses 8 bases and the J end loses 3 bases, and a stretch of 19 bases separates them. On the study overall, not on this receptor specifically: Low levels of normalized T-cell clonal expansion were also shown by some nonresponding patients. In the 0.1-3.0 mg/kg groups, partial responders had among the lowest normalized peripheral clonal expansion, particularly in CD8+ T cells. Antigen specificity was not determined for the clonally expanded peripheral T cells. At doses from 0.1 to 3.0 mg/kg, clonal expansion was seen in both CD4+ and CD8+ blood T cells between baseline and week 6. On average, CD8+ T cells showed more expanded clones than CD4+ T cells after ivuxolimab.

To sequence the TCRbeta CDR3 region, genomic DNA was isolated from the sorted cells. The immunoSEQ Assay was used for sequencing of TCRbeta CDR3 regions. TCRdb stores this immuneACCESS table with in-frame sequences only. Part of the clones is absent; in the studies checked, under half of the shortfall reflects unresolved V genes, and no reason is known for the rest. The sample table holds tens of thousands of clones, of which about 88% were seen once. The leading ten clones occupy roughly 4% of the sample. Worth noting for this clone: What antigen it recognizes has not been identified. There are no base qualities to consult, and no much larger clone falls within one base.

The trial excluded patients who had a history of autoimmune disease or were on systemic immunosuppression. Peripheral blood for TCR sequencing was collected from all dose cohorts at baseline, on cycle 4 day 1, and on cycle 7 day 1. The samples were drawn from a first-in-human, open-label, multicenter phase I dose-escalation trial of ivuxolimab. Adults with locally advanced or metastatic head and neck squamous cell, hepatocellular, melanoma or renal cell carcinoma were enrolled in the trial. Before TCR sequencing, CD4+ T cells and CD8+ T cells from peripheral blood were sorted into separate populations.

The rearrangement combines TRBV19 with TRBJ2-2; the D gene is perhaps TRBD1 or TRBD2, as each covers 6 bases. The material sequenced was CD4+ or CD8+ T cells sorted from blood, taken in a trial of the OX40 agonist ivuxolimab. This sequence originates from an adult with an advanced solid tumor such as melanoma, head and neck, liver or kidney cancer. The DNA reads TGTGCCAGTGACGTCGGGGGCGGGCGCTACACCGGGGAGCTGTTTTTT. It encodes CASDVGGGRYTGELFF.